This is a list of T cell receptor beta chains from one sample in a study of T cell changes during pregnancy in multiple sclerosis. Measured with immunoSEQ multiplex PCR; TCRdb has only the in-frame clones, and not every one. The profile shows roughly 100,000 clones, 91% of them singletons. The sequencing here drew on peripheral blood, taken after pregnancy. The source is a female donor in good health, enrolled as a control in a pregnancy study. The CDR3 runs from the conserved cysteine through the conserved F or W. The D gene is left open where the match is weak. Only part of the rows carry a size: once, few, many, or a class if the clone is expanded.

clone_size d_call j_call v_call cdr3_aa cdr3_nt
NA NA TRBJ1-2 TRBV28 CASSSRQDYTF TGTGCCAGCAGTTCCCGACAGGACTACACCTTC
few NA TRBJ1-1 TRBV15 CATSRDPMNTEAFF TGTGCCACCAGCAGAGATCCCATGAACACTGAAGCTTTCTTT
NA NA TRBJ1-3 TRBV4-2 CASSREGRGGSGNTIYF TGTGCCAGCAGCCGCGAGGGGAGGGGAGGCTCTGGAAACACCATATATTTT
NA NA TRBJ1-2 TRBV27 CASRLNSGSSGYTF TGTGCCAGCAGGTTGAATTCCGGGTCGAGTGGCTACACCTTC
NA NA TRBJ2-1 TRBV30 CAWSWAGGNEQFF TGTGCCTGGAGTTGGGCAGGGGGGAATGAGCAGTTCTTC
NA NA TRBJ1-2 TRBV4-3 CASSQDRGHYGYTF TGCGCCAGCAGCCAAGACAGGGGACACTATGGCTACACCTTC
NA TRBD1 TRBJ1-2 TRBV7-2 CASSSQGVVGYTF TGTGCCAGCAGCTCACAGGGGGTAGTTGGCTACACCTTC
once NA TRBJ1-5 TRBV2 CASRPPGAAGQPQHF TGTGCCAGCAGGCCGCCAGGGGCGGCGGGTCAGCCCCAGCATTTT
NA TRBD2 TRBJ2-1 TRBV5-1 CASSETSGGYNEQFF TGCGCCAGCAGCGAGACTAGCGGGGGTTACAATGAGCAGTTCTTC
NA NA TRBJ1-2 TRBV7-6 CASSLGPGTDYGYTF TGTGCCAGCAGCTTAGGGCCAGGAACCGACTATGGCTACACCTTC
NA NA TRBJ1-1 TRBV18 CASSPQAQVTEAFF TGTGCCAGCTCACCACAGGCCCAGGTAACTGAAGCTTTCTTT
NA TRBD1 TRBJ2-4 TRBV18 CASSPLTESGTALYF TGTGCCAGCTCACCCTTAACCGAGTCCGGGACAGCCTTGTACTTC
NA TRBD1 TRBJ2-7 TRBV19 CASSAQGEIYEQYF TGTGCCAGTAGTGCACAGGGGGAAATCTACGAGCAGTACTTC
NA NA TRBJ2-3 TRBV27 CASSWGAGADTQYF TGTGCCAGCAGTTGGGGGGCGGGGGCAGATACGCAGTATTTT
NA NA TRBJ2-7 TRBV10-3 CAISDEVQFYEQYF TGTGCCATCAGTGATGAGGTGCAGTTCTACGAGCAGTACTTC
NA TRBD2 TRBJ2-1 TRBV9 CASSPGRGSYNEQFF TGTGCCAGCAGCCCGGGGAGGGGATCCTACAATGAGCAGTTCTTC
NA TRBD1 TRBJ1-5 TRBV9 CASSDTGDPNQPQHF TGTGCCAGCAGCGATACAGGGGACCCAAATCAGCCCCAGCATTTT
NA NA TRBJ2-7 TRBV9 CASSVVADSSYEQYF TGTGCCAGCAGCGTGGTAGCGGATAGCTCCTACGAGCAGTACTTC
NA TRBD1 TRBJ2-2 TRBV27 CASSLTDREELFF TGTGCCAGCAGTTTAACGGACAGGGAGGAGCTGTTTTTT
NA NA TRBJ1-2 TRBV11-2 CASSPGGTGYTF TGTGCCAGCAGCCCTGGGGGGACGGGCTACACCTTC
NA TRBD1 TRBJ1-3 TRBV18 CASLGQGYTIYF TGTGCCAGCTTGGGACAGGGATACACCATATATTTT
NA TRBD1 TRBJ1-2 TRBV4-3 CASSRQDLQGASGYTF TGCGCCAGCAGCCGCCAAGATCTACAGGGGGCGAGTGGCTACACCTTC
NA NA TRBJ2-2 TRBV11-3 CASSLEGAGELFF TGTGCCAGCAGCTTAGAGGGAGCCGGGGAGCTGTTTTTT
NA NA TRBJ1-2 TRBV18 CASSPGGDANYGYTF TGTGCCAGCTCACCAGGGGGGGATGCTAACTATGGCTACACCTTC
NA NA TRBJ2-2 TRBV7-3 CASSLAGAAGELFF TGTGCCAGCAGCTTAGCAGGGGCCGCCGGGGAGCTGTTTTTT
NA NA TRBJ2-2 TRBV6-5 CATGWGLDTGELFF TGTGCCACGGGGTGGGGTTTGGACACCGGGGAGCTGTTTTTT
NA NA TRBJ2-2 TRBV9 CASSAGSPGELFF TGTGCCAGCAGCGCGGGGTCCCCCGGGGAGCTGTTTTTT
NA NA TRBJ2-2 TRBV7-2 CASSRQGQGRTGELFF TGTGCCAGCAGCCGCCAAGGGCAGGGCCGGACCGGGGAGCTGTTTTTT
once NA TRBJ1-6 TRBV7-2 CASSLYGGHNSPLHF TGTGCCAGCAGCTTATACGGGGGGCATAATTCACCCCTCCACTTT
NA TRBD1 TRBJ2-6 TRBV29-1 CSVRQGSGANVLTF TGCAGCGTGAGACAGGGTTCAGGGGCCAACGTCCTGACTTTC
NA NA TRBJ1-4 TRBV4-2 CASSPLEVLNEKLFF TGTGCCAGCAGCCCATTAGAGGTTCTTAATGAAAAACTGTTTTTT
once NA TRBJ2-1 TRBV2 CASSAYLGGVRGNEQFF TGTGCCAGCAGTGCGTACCTGGGTGGGGTTCGGGGCAATGAGCAGTTCTTC
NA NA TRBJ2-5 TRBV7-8 CASSLGRDGQETQYF TGTGCCAGCAGCTTAGGCAGGGATGGTCAAGAGACCCAGTACTTC
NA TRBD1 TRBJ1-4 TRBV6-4 CASSVPPTGGKLFF TGTGCCAGCAGTGTGCCCCCAACAGGGGGAAAACTGTTTTTT
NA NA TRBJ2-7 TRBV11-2 CASSYNHEQYF TGTGCCAGCAGCTACAACCACGAGCAGTACTTC
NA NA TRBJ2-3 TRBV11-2 CASSWSGGHSTDTQYF TGTGCCAGCAGCTGGAGTGGCGGCCATAGCACAGATACGCAGTATTTT
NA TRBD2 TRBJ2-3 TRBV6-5 CASRTRSTDTQYF TGTGCCAGCCGGACTAGGAGCACAGATACGCAGTATTTT
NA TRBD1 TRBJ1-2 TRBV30 CAWRRDRARGYTF TGTGCCTGGAGAAGGGACAGGGCTCGTGGCTACACCTTC
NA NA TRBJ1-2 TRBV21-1 CASSKGQGNYGYTF TGTGCCAGCAGCAAAGGACAGGGGAACTATGGCTACACCTTC
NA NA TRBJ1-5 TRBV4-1 CASSPQGKSNQPQHF TGCGCCAGCAGCCCTCAGGGAAAAAGCAATCAGCCCCAGCATTTT
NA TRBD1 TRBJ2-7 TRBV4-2 CASSRSGTGTPEQYF TGTGCCAGCAGCCGGTCCGGGACAGGCACCCCCGAGCAGTACTTC
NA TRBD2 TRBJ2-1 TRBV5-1 CASSPTSGGTSEQFF TGCGCCAGCAGCCCGACTAGCGGGGGGACTAGTGAGCAGTTCTTC
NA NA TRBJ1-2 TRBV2 CASSEEGGADYGYTF TGTGCCAGCAGTGAAGAGGGCGGGGCTGACTATGGCTACACCTTC
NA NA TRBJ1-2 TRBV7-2 CASSAFNQGFSNYGYTF TGTGCCAGCAGCGCCTTCAACCAGGGGTTTAGTAACTATGGCTACACCTTC
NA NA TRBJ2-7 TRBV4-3 CASSQDAAETYEQYF TGCGCCAGCAGCCAAGATGCGGCAGAAACCTACGAGCAGTACTTC
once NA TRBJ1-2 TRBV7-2 CASSRPGNYGYTF TGTGCCAGCAGCCGCCCCGGGAACTATGGCTACACCTTC
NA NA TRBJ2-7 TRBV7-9 CASSVQGNEQYF TGTGCCAGCAGCGTTCAGGGTAACGAGCAGTACTTC
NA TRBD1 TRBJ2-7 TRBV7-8 CASRPGTGVYEQYF TGTGCCAGCAGACCCGGGACAGGGGTCTACGAGCAGTACTTC
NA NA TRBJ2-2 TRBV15 CATSRRGNTGELFF TGTGCCACCAGCAGACGGGGGAACACCGGGGAGCTGTTTTTT
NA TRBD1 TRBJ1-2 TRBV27 CASSSPDRGYGYTF TGTGCCAGCAGCAGTCCGGACAGGGGATATGGCTACACCTTC
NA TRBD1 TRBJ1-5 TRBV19 CASSRQGQGGNQPQHF TGTGCCAGTAGTAGACAGGGACAGGGGGGCAATCAGCCCCAGCATTTT
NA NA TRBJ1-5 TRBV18 CASSPLGRVRQPQHF TGTGCCAGCTCACCGCTCGGGAGGGTAAGGCAGCCCCAGCATTTT
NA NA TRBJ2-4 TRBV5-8 CASSLEGSKNIQYF TGTGCCAGCAGCTTGGAGGGGTCCAAAAACATTCAGTACTTC
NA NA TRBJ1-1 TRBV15 CATSRDRQRSTEAFF TGTGCCACCAGCAGAGATAGACAGCGAAGCACTGAAGCTTTCTTT
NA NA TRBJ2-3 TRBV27 CASSFLLGATDTQYF TGTGCCAGCAGTTTTCTCCTGGGGGCCACAGATACGCAGTATTTT
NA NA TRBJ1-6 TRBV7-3 CASSTAGINSPLHF TGTGCCAGCAGCACCGCGGGCATCAATTCACCCCTCCACTTT
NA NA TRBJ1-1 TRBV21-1 CASNDRGNTEAFF TGTGCCAGCAACGACAGGGGGAACACTGAAGCTTTCTTT
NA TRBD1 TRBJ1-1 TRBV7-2 CASSFGTVNTEAFF TGTGCCAGCAGCTTCGGGACAGTAAACACTGAAGCTTTCTTT
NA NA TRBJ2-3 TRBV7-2 CASSLARPDTQYF TGTGCCAGCAGCTTAGCGCGGCCAGATACGCAGTATTTT